This entry concerns a single T cell receptor beta chain. Its matching antigen is unknown. A much larger clone is a single base away; this may be a read error. The data are from a study of blood T cells in healthy people across ages. Study context: Template switching picked up about one barcoded beta molecule for each two T cells. The study's findings and limits: Changes in expanded clonotypes were possibly confounded, as the CMV status of donors was unknown. Both naive CD4+ cell counts and diversity were greater in long-lived donors than in aged donors.

A J-beta primer mix and a sample-barcoded 5' primer were used in a second PCR of roughly 6 to 12 cycles. TCRdb used MiXCR to reprocess the 5' RACE reads, holding one entry per CDR3 protein. Of 1.5 million to 2 million distinct CDR3 sequences listed, 28% are singletons. This sequence originates from a woman aged 30 to 39 in good health. Material for sequencing was blood.

The CDR3 coding sequence is TGCAGTGCTCAGGGGGGCTTCGAGCAGTACTTC. The encoded protein is CSAQGGFEQYF. This chain joins TRBV20-1 and TRBJ2-5; a possible D gene is TRBD1 (7 bases). TRBJ2-7 matches the DNA end more closely, so the J call is doubtful. The CDR3 loop spans 11 amino acids. CDR1 and CDR2 from the germline V gene are DFQATT and SNEGSKA (reference sequence).